Below, 32 T cell receptor beta chains from the same sample are listed, as sequenced in a study of shared clonotypes between healthy human individuals. The method was immunoSEQ multiplex PCR; TCRdb's version includes in-frame clones alone and lacks a portion of them. This table holds 450,000 to 600,000 clones, around 80% found once. The sample was PBMCs. The receptors here all came from a woman aged 40 to 50 in good health. Some clones in this sample may be carry-over from other donors' samples.

V and J are TRBV5-1 and TRBJ1-4; D is ambiguous. V lost 3 bases, J lost 8 bases, and 20 bases lay in between. This CDR3 is 16 amino acids long. Germline V gene sequence: CDR1 SGHRS, CDR2 YFSETQ. The CDR3 coding sequence is TGCGCCAGCAGCTACCTAGGGCCGGGTTACGGAGAAAAACTGTTTTTT. As protein: CASSYLGPGYGEKLFF.

The J gene is TRBJ2-2, the V gene TRBV7-9; 7 bases line up with TRBD1. CDR3 length: 15 residues. After removal of 1 base from V and 2 bases from J, the junction contained 1 base not matched to a gene. CDR1 is SEHNR and CDR2 is FQNEAQ in the germline V gene (reference sequence). The CDR3 region is CASSLGDRNTGELFF. The CDR3 coding sequence is TGTGCCAGCAGCTTAGGGGACAGAAACACCGGGGAGCTGTTTTTT.

This clone appeared a few times. CDR3 sequence: CASSAGGRETQYF. The CDR3 DNA follows: TGTGCCAGCAGCGCGGGTGGCCGGGAGACCCAGTACTTC. The V gene is TRBV11-3, the J gene TRBJ2-5, with TRBD2 as a possible D gene (5 bases). The CDR3 is 13 amino acids. The germline gives CDR1 SGHNT, CDR2 YENEEA. Trimming removed 5 bases from V and 5 bases from J, with 12 bases in between.

In this sample, this clone turned up once. Other DNA sequences from this sample encode an identical CDR3 as well. The chain employs TRBV19 and TRBJ2-7, with 11 bases aligning to TRBD2. V was clipped by 3 bases and J by 2 bases; unmatched bases: 6. CDR1 is LNHDA, CDR2 SQIVND, per germline (reference sequence). The CDR3 sequence is 16 residues long. The CDR3 DNA reads TGTGCCAGTAGTATGGGCCTAGCGGGAGGACCCTACGAGCAGTACTTC. Protein sequence: CASSMGLAGGPYEQYF.

The gene calls are TRBV19 and TRBJ2-2; D ambiguous. This CDR3 is 15 amino acids long. Trimming shortened V by 5 bases and J by 1 base, and 11 bases separated the two germline ends. CDR1 is LNHDA and CDR2 is SQIVND in the germline V gene (reference sequence). Written as DNA, the CDR3 is TGTGCCAGTAGTTCCCTCTTGGGGAACACCGGGGAGCTGTTTTTT. Protein sequence: CASSSLLGNTGELFF.

The chain has TRBV29-1 and TRBJ1-2, with 7 bases identical to TRBD1. From germline, CDR1 is SQVTM and CDR2 ANQGSEA. The V gene end was trimmed by 3 bases and the J gene end by 8 bases; junction bases not matched to a gene: 6. There are 12 residues in the CDR3. CDR3 in amino acids: CSVERAGGGYTF. CDR3 bases: TGCAGCGTTGAGAGGGCAGGGGGAGGCTACACCTTC.

In this sample, this clone turned up a few times. CDR3 protein: CASSEGGTTLYEQYF. In DNA form, the CDR3 reads TGTGCCAGCAGTGAAGGGGGGACTACCCTCTACGAGCAGTACTTC. This chain connects TRBV6-1 to TRBJ2-7, with 7 bases identical to TRBD2. CDR1 is MNHNS and CDR2 is SASEGT in the germline V gene. This CDR3 region has 15 residues. J lost 3 bases, V lost 1 base, and 6 bases had no gene match.

The rearrangement uses TRBV28 and TRBJ2-1; 9 bases match TRBD1. This CDR3 comprises 15 residues. The germline gives CDR1 MDHEN, CDR2 SYDVKM. V shed 9 bases and J 4 bases; nucleotides not matched to a gene: 10. The CDR3 nucleotides are TGTGCCAGTACCGGAGGGACAGGGAATTACAATGAGCAGTTCTTC. Its protein product is CASTGGTGNYNEQFF. Based on the CDR3 plus reference TRBV28 and TRBJ2-1, the full variable domain is DVKVTQSSRYLVKRTGEKVFLECVQDMDHENMFWYRQDPGLGLRLIYFSYDVKMKEKGDIPEGYSVSREKKERFSLILESASTNQTSMYLCASTGGTGNYNEQFFGPGTRLTVL.

This clone appeared a single time. For the CDR3, the DNA is TGTGCCAGCGGTAGGGGCGGGACTGAAGCTTTCTTT. Its translation: CASGRGGTEAFF. The chain recombines TRBV28 with TRBJ1-1; D perhaps matches TRBD1 (5 bases). Trimming cost V 8 bases and J 5 bases, with 12 bases left between them. This CDR3 contains 12 residues. Germline assignment: CDR1 MDHEN and CDR2 SYDVKM.

In DNA form, the CDR3 reads TGTGCCAGCAGCTTAGCGCGGGGGAACCACAATGAGCAGTTCTTC. Its translation: CASSLARGNHNEQFF. The rearrangement links TRBV7-2 to TRBJ2-1; TRBD2 matches 7 bases. The germline V gene has CDR1 SGHTA and CDR2 FQGNSA. Unmatched junction bases numbered 4, after V lost 0 bases and J lost 5 bases. CDR3 size: 15 residues.

The V call is TRBV27, the J call TRBJ1-4; 7 positions agree with TRBD1. Looked up from germline, CDR1 is MNHEY and CDR2 is SMNVEV (reference sequence). The CDR3 runs 15 residues. V lost 2 bases and J lost 8; bases outside the gene matches: 8. The CDR3 reads CASSLRGYRGEKLFF. The DNA of the CDR3 is TGTGCCAGCAGTTTAAGAGGGTACAGGGGAGAAAAACTGTTTTTT.

There are many counts of this clone. The same CDR3 can be traced to other DNA sequences in this sample. The rearrangement links TRBV5-6 to TRBJ2-1, with unresolved D. The V end lost 3 bases, the J end lost 4 bases, and 2 bases lay between the germline ends. CDR1 is SGHDT, CDR2 YYEEEE, per germline. The CDR3 runs 11 residues. The CDR3 DNA is TGTGCCAGCAGCTCTTACAATGAGCAGTTCTTC. This gives the protein CASSSYNEQFF.

The V call is TRBV7-8, the J call TRBJ2-2; 7 bases match TRBD1. Germline CDR1 reads SGHVS; CDR2 reads FQNEAQ. V lost 5 bases and J lost 1; bases outside the gene matches: 4. There are 15 residues in the CDR3. The CDR3 DNA reads TGTGCCAGCAGCAACCGGGACAGGAACACCGGGGAGCTGTTTTTT. Encoded protein: CASSNRDRNTGELFF. Looking up the rest from reference TRBV7-8 and TRBJ2-2 gives the full variable domain: GAGVSQSPRYKVAKRGQDVALRCDPISGHVSLFWYQQALGQGPEFLTYFQNEAQLDKSGLPSDRFFAERPEGSVSTLKIQRTQQEDSAVYLCASSNRDRNTGELFFGEGSRLTVL.

This clone was detected once. The V call is TRBV2, the J call TRBJ2-1; 8 bases map to TRBD2. Germline assignment: CDR1 SNHLY and CDR2 FYNNEI. The CDR3 length is 15 residues. J was trimmed by 9 bases and V by 4 bases; bases with no gene match: 11. CDR3 residues: CASSGVAGNRGEQFF. The CDR3 nucleotides are TGTGCCAGCAGTGGGGTAGCGGGAAATCGCGGTGAGCAGTTCTTC.

This chain joins TRBV4-2 and TRBJ1-3, with a tentative D call TRBD1 (5 bases). V dropped 1 base and J dropped 3 bases, with 10 bases sitting between them. This CDR3 comprises 15 residues. Germline V gives CDR1 LGHNA, CDR2 YNFKEQ. CDR3 nucleotides: TGTGCCAGCAGCCAAGGTGGGGGTGGTGGAAACACCATATATTTT. Translated, it gives CASSQGGGGGNTIYF.

This clone was counted between two and nine times. This rearrangement joins TRBV4-1 to TRBJ2-5; the D gene is possibly TRBD2 (6 bases). V was pared by 5 bases and J by 1 base, with 14 bases between. CDR3 length equals 15 residues. Germline CDR1 and CDR2: MGHRA and YSYEKL. This CDR3 is CASSGGIRLQETQYF. Here the CDR3 DNA reads TGCGCCAGCAGCGGGGGGATACGTCTCCAAGAGACCCAGTACTTC.

This clone occurred many times. V is TRBV5-1 and J is TRBJ2-1; 8 nucleotides match TRBD1. The CDR3 spans 18 residues. The germline V gene encodes CDR1 SGHRS and CDR2 YFSETQ. V trimming: 3 bases; J trimming: 7 bases; junction bases outside the gene matches: 18. The CDR3, as DNA: TGCGCCAGCAGCTGGACCCCCGGGACAGGCAAACACACAAATGAGCAGTTCTTC. It specifies CASSWTPGTGKHTNEQFF. Combining the CDR3 with reference TRBV5-1 and TRBJ2-1 gives the whole variable domain KAGVTQTPRYLIKTRGQQVTLSCSPISGHRSVSWYQQTPGQGLQFLFEYFSETQRNKGNFPGRFSGRQFSNSRSEMNVSTLELGDSALYLCASSWTPGTGKHTNEQFFGPGTRLTVL.

The chain joins TRBV18 to TRBJ1-2, with D perhaps TRBD1 (6 bases). The CDR3 length is 17 residues. Germline CDR1 is KGHSH and CDR2 is LQKENI. V lost 3 bases to trimming and J lost 0 bases, with 17 bases between them. The CDR3 sequence: CASSPPRLGQSNYGYTF. CDR3 DNA: TGTGCCAGCTCACCTCCTCGGCTCGGACAGTCTAACTATGGCTACACCTTC.

The rearrangement joins TRBV4-1 to TRBJ2-5; weak D call: TRBD2 (7 bases). In germline, CDR1 is MGHRA, CDR2 YSYEKL. This CDR3 is built from 15 residues. With 1 base removed from V and 4 bases from J, the gap between germline ends came to 13 bases. CDR3 coding DNA: TGCGCCAGCAGCCAAGTAAGGGGAGGGGGAGAGACCCAGTACTTC. This sequence encodes CASSQVRGGGETQYF.

The DNA of the CDR3 is TGCGCCAGCAGCCAAGAAAGGGGGGGTCGACCTGAAGCTTTCTTT. This translates into CASSQERGGRPEAFF. V is TRBV4-1 and J is TRBJ1-1; perhaps TRBD1 as D (6 bases). Trimming stripped 0 bases from V and 6 bases from J, with 14 bases between. The CDR3 sequence is 15 residues long. Looked up from germline, CDR1 is MGHRA and CDR2 is YSYEKL.

The chain combines TRBV5-1 with TRBJ2-2; 7 bases fit TRBD2. CDR1 is SGHRS, CDR2 YFSETQ, per germline. CDR3 length equals 14 residues. The J segment lost 4 bases and the V segment lost 2 bases, leaving 2 bases of the junction unmatched. The CDR3 coding sequence is TGCGCCAGCAGCTTCTCTAGCGGCACCGGGGAGCTGTTTTTT. Translating gives CASSFSSGTGELFF.

A few counts support this clone. This rearrangement joins TRBV11-2 to TRBJ2-1, with 13 bases that match TRBD2. J gave up 4 bases and V 5 bases, and 2 bases lay outside the gene matches. The germline CDR1 and CDR2 sequences are SGHAT and FQNNGV. The length of the CDR3 is 15 residues. The CDR3, as DNA: TGTGCCAGCAGCGGGGGACTAGCGGGATACAATGAGCAGTTCTTC. Translating it yields CASSGGLAGYNEQFF.

CDR3 sequence: CSARTGQVAFF. CDR3 nucleotides: TGCAGTGCTAGGACGGGACAGGTGGCTTTCTTT. This sequence joins TRBV20-1 and TRBJ1-1; 8 bases agree with TRBD1. Germline-derived CDR1 and CDR2 are DFQATT and SNEGSKA (reference sequence). With 3 bases clipped from V and 11 bases from J, the junction kept 5 bases outside the gene matches. The CDR3 contains 11 residues.

The genes are TRBV5-6 and TRBJ1-5; D gene ambiguous. Germline values: CDR1 SGHDT, CDR2 YYEEEE. The CDR3 consists of 16 residues. Between the trimmed V and J ends, which lost 4 bases and 0 bases, there was a span of 14 bases. This chain's CDR3 is CASSLRAWGSNQPQHF. CDR3 nucleotides: TGTGCCAGCAGCCTCCGGGCCTGGGGTAGCAATCAGCCCCAGCATTTT.

This chain uses TRBV5-1 with TRBJ1-1; TRBD1 matches 11 bases. Trimming removed 4 bases from V and 4 bases from J; junction bases left unmatched: 3. The germline V gene encodes CDR1 SGHRS and CDR2 YFSETQ. The length of the CDR3 is 14 residues. CDR3 loop: CASSEGTGGTEAFF. The CDR3, as DNA: TGCGCCAGCAGCGAGGGGACAGGGGGCACTGAAGCTTTCTTT. The complete variable domain, with remaining parts taken from reference TRBV5-1 and TRBJ1-1, reads KAGVTQTPRYLIKTRGQQVTLSCSPISGHRSVSWYQQTPGQGLQFLFEYFSETQRNKGNFPGRFSGRQFSNSRSEMNVSTLELGDSALYLCASSEGTGGTEAFFGQGTRLTVV.

The rearrangement uses TRBV6-6 and TRBJ1-5; D perhaps matches TRBD1 (5 bases). V shed 6 bases and J shed 0 bases, with 9 bases lying between them. The V gene's germline CDR1 is MNHNY and CDR2 SVGAGI (reference sequence). CDR3 size: 14 residues. In nucleotides, the CDR3 is TGTGCCAGCAGCTATACAGGTAGCAATCAGCCCCAGCATTTT. This codes for CASSYTGSNQPQHF.

A word on this clone: The junction does not match germline at one end; this may be a read error. The chain links TRBV7-7 to TRBJ1-4; 9 bases are a match to TRBD1. In germline, CDR1 is SSHAT, CDR2 FNYEAQ (reference sequence). The CDR3 length is 15 residues. CDR3 nucleotides: TGTGCTAGCAGCTTAGACAGGGGGACTAATGAAAAACTGTTTTTT. As protein: CASSLDRGTNEKLFF.

The V gene is TRBV11-2, the J gene TRBJ2-1; 7 nucleotides line up with TRBD2. This CDR3 has 15 amino acids. V lost 7 bases to trimming and J lost 8 bases; unmatched junction nucleotides: 14. Germline assignment: CDR1 SGHAT and CDR2 FQNNGV. The CDR3 nucleotides read TGTGCCAGCACCCCCGGCGGGAGTCAATCCTATGAGCAGTTCTTC. Protein product: CASTPGGSQSYEQFF. Full variable domain (remainder filled in from reference TRBV11-2 and TRBJ2-1): EAGVAQSPRYKIIEKRQSVAFWCNPISGHATLYWYQQILGQGPKLLIQFQNNGVVDDSQLPKDRFSAERLKGVDSTLKIQPAKLEDSAVYLCASTPGGSQSYEQFFGPGTRLTVL.

CDR3 sequence (DNA): TGTGCCAGCAGGGGCAGGGGTATCCCGACCCCCACAGATACGCAGTATTTT. Translation gives CASRGRGIPTPTDTQYF. This chain uses TRBV27 with TRBJ2-3; possibly TRBD1 for D (6 bases). The CDR3 has 17 residues. Germline loops: CDR1 MNHEY, CDR2 SMNVEV (reference sequence). Trimming left V 6 bases short and J 2 bases short, with 21 bases between.

This chain connects TRBV25-1 to TRBJ2-5; D is undetermined. This CDR3 has 12 residues. Trimming left V 8 bases short and J 5 bases short, with 12 bases between. Germline CDR1 reads MGHDK; CDR2 reads SYGVNS. The CDR3 region has the DNA TGTGCCAGCCGCGGTTCAATGGAGACCCAGTACTTC. Protein: CASRGSMETQYF. The whole variable domain, remainder taken from reference TRBV25-1 and TRBJ2-5, is EADIYQTPRYLVIGTGKKITLECSQTMGHDKMYWYQQDPGMELHLIHYSYGVNSTEKGDLSSESTVSRIRTEHFPLTLESARPSHTSQYLCASRGSMETQYFGPGTRLLVL.

The chain employs TRBV7-9 and TRBJ2-7, with 8 bases fitting TRBD1. This CDR3 contains 15 residues. J was trimmed by 4 bases and V by 5 bases; bases with no gene match: 10. Germline assignment: CDR1 SEHNR and CDR2 FQNEAQ (reference sequence). In DNA, the CDR3 is TGTGCCAGCAGCCCGCGGGCAGGGGGCGGATACGAGCAGTACTTC. Translated, it gives CASSPRAGGGYEQYF.

The V gene is TRBV7-3, the J gene TRBJ2-3, with 10 bases identical to TRBD1. V was clipped by 5 bases and J by 3 bases; unmatched bases: 8. The V gene's germline CDR1 is SGHTA and CDR2 FQGTGA. CDR3 length equals 16 residues. CDR3 nucleotides: TGTGCCAGCAGCCCCGGGACAGGGGTCGGGACAGATACGCAGTATTTT. Protein product: CASSPGTGVGTDTQYF.